A single sample gave rise to the 24 T cell receptor beta chains below, sequenced in a study of CD8+ T cells in alopecia areata. Extraction of RNA preceded its reverse transcription into cDNA, which served as the sequencing template. Method: immunoSEQ multiplex PCR; TCRdb's copy keeps in-frame clones and lacks some. Of some 120,000 clones in the sample, roughly 54% were seen once. Sequencing was performed on CD4+ T cells sorted from blood, taken at week 0. The receptors here all came from a human donor with alopecia areata.

The chain links TRBV5-4 to TRBJ1-2; TRBD1 aligns across 7 bases. The germline gives CDR1 SGHNT, CDR2 YYREEE (reference sequence). The CDR3 totals 15 residues. J gave up 8 bases and V 1 base, and 11 bases lay outside the gene matches. The CDR3 loop is CASSLRKQGNAGYTF. The DNA of the CDR3 is TGTGCCAGCAGCTTGCGTAAACAGGGGAATGCAGGCTACACCTTC.

The chain employs TRBV7-6 and TRBJ2-5, with TRBD1 matching 8 bases. TRBJ2-7 explains the end of the DNA better; the J call may be wrong. Germline CDR1 reads SGHVS; CDR2 reads FNYEAQ. The CDR3 runs to 14 residues. The CDR3 reads CASSLGDRTYEQYF. DNA of the CDR3: TGTGCCAGCAGCTTGGGGGACAGGACCTACGAGCAGTACTTC.

The CDR3 loop is CASSPEGDTQYF. As DNA, the CDR3 is TGTGCCAGCAGCCCCGAGGGAGATACGCAGTATTTT. This sequence joins TRBV7-3 and TRBJ2-3; TRBD2 is a possible D gene (5 bases). Germline loops: CDR1 SGHTA, CDR2 FQGTGA. V lost 5 bases, J lost 5 bases, and 8 bases lay in between. This CDR3 has 12 amino acids.

The rearrangement uses TRBV7-8 and TRBJ2-1; 13 bases agree with TRBD2. The CDR3 is 15 amino acids. The V gene's germline CDR1 is SGHVS and CDR2 FQNEAQ. V lost 6 bases, J lost 5 bases, and 4 bases stayed unmatched. In DNA, the CDR3 is TGTGCCAGCAGACTAACTAGCGGGAGGGACAATGAGCAGTTCTTC. The encoded protein is CASRLTSGRDNEQFF.

This clone was counted a few times. The J gene is TRBJ2-7, the V gene TRBV7-2; 9 positions match TRBD2. After removal of 5 bases from V and 4 bases from J, the junction contained 9 bases not matched to a gene. Germline CDR1 SGHTA, CDR2 FQGNSA. The CDR3 consists of 15 residues. As DNA, the CDR3 is TGTGCCAGCAGCCGCGCGGGGGGGACCAAATACGAGCAGTACTTC. Residues: CASSRAGGTKYEQYF.

This clone was seen a single time. The V call is TRBV4-2, the J call TRBJ1-2; D is undetermined. The CDR3 runs 15 residues. The ends were cut back, 5 bases at V and 6 bases at J, with 19 bases in the middle. Germline assignment: CDR1 LGHNA and CDR2 YNFKEQ. This CDR3 is CASSFTPGEGDGYTF. The CDR3 DNA reads as TGTGCCAGCAGCTTCACCCCGGGCGAGGGCGATGGCTACACCTTC.

The CDR3 loop reads CASSDSQGDEKLFF. The CDR3 DNA follows: TGTGCCAGCAGTGACAGTCAGGGGGATGAAAAACTGTTTTTT. This chain links TRBV6-1 with TRBJ1-4, with 7 bases identical to TRBD1. Germline V gene sequence: CDR1 MNHNS, CDR2 SASEGT. The CDR3 runs 14 residues. The trim removed 3 bases at V and 6 bases at J, leaving 4 bases unmatched.

The gene calls are TRBV4-1 and TRBJ2-5; 9 positions match TRBD2. Germline loops: CDR1 MGHRA, CDR2 YSYEKL. The CDR3 runs to 17 residues. J lost 3 bases, V lost 1 base, and 9 bases had no gene match. The CDR3 is CASSQGLRGGREETQYF. CDR3 DNA: TGCGCCAGCAGCCAAGGACTGAGGGGCGGGAGGGAAGAGACCCAGTACTTC.

A word on this clone: A junction end diverges from the germline sequence, so it may reflect a read error. The same CDR3 arises from other DNA sequences in this sample as well. The chain joins TRBV27 to TRBJ1-1; no reliable D call. In germline, CDR1 is MNHEY, CDR2 SMNVEV (reference sequence). The CDR3 has 13 residues. The CDR3 is CASSKTMNTEAFF. CDR3 sequence (DNA): TGTGCTAGCAGTAAGACGATGAACACTGAAGCTTTCTTT.

The chain recombines TRBV25-1 with TRBJ2-1; 8 bases line up with TRBD1. The CDR3 is made up of 18 amino acids. CDR1 is MGHDK, CDR2 SYGVNS, per germline. V dropped 4 bases and J dropped 0; count of bases not matched to a gene: 11. DNA for the CDR3: TGTGCCAGCAGTGTCATATTGGTAGGACAGGGCTCCTACAATGAGCAGTTCTTC. Its translation: CASSVILVGQGSYNEQFF. Variable domain in full (rest from reference TRBV25-1 and TRBJ2-1): EADIYQTPRYLVIGTGKKITLECSQTMGHDKMYWYQQDPGMELHLIHYSYGVNSTEKGDLSSESTVSRIRTEHFPLTLESARPSHTSQYLCASSVILVGQGSYNEQFFGPGTRLTVL.

The V and J genes are TRBV7-7 and TRBJ2-3, with D uncertain. Trimming removed 4 bases from V and 7 bases from J, with 9 bases in between. Per the germline V gene, CDR1 is SSHAT and CDR2 is FNYEAQ (reference sequence). This CDR3 contains 12 residues. The CDR3 nucleotides read TGTGCCAGCAGCTCGGACGGTTATACGCAGTATTTT. Translation: CASSSDGYTQYF.

The chain recombines TRBV7-9 with TRBJ1-1, with 11 bases identical to TRBD1. CDR1 and CDR2 (germline): SEHNR, FQNEAQ (reference sequence). The ends lost 1 base at V and 5 bases at J; junction bases unmatched: 3. CDR3 length: 15 residues. The CDR3 coding sequence is TGTGCCAGCAGCTTAGGTGGGACAGGGGGGACTGAAGCTTTCTTT. It translates to CASSLGGTGGTEAFF.

V is TRBV7-9 and J is TRBJ1-2, with 9 bases fitting TRBD1. The V segment lost 7 bases and the J segment 3 bases; nucleotides outside the gene matches: 6. In germline, CDR1 is SEHNR, CDR2 FQNEAQ (reference sequence). This CDR3 is 14 amino acids long. The CDR3 DNA reads TGTGCCAGCATCCCGGGACAGGGAGACTATGGCTACACCTTC. Encoded protein: CASIPGQGDYGYTF.

This clone was detected only a few times. The chain carries TRBV6-6 and TRBJ2-7; 9 bases match TRBD1. Germline assignment: CDR1 MNHNY and CDR2 SVGAGI (reference sequence). V lost 5 bases to trimming and J lost 5 bases; unmatched junction nucleotides: 7. The CDR3 loop spans 14 amino acids. CDR3 DNA: TGTGCCAGCAGTAAACAGGGGGCTCGGAACGAGCAGTACTTC. It encodes CASSKQGARNEQYF.

The rearrangement joins TRBV2 to TRBJ1-2; D may be TRBD1 (5 bases). V gave up 8 bases and J gave up 4 bases, with 11 bases separating them. This CDR3 spans 12 amino acids. Per germline, CDR1 SNHLY and CDR2 FYNNEI. DNA of the CDR3: TGTGCCAGCCGGGACGACGCCTATGGCTACACCTTC. It translates to CASRDDAYGYTF.

This clone was seen a few times. This chain links TRBV18 with TRBJ1-6; no clear D gene. Germline V lookup: CDR1 KGHSH, CDR2 LQKENI. This CDR3 comprises 10 residues. V was clipped by 4 bases and J by 9 bases, with 1 base between them. CDR3 residues: CASSRSPLHF. The DNA of the CDR3 is TGTGCCAGCTCACGTTCACCCCTCCACTTT.

The rearrangement uses TRBV6-6 and TRBJ1-1, with D uncertain. This CDR3 is built from 12 residues. Trimming left V 10 bases short and J 0 bases short, with 9 bases between. CDR1 and CDR2 from the germline V gene are MNHNY and SVGAGI (reference sequence). CDR3 nucleotides: TGTGCCACGAAAAGCTTGAACACTGAAGCTTTCTTT. It translates to CATKSLNTEAFF.

This clone appeared a single time. This chain uses TRBV5-4 with TRBJ2-4, with 9 bases aligning to TRBD1. This CDR3 has 15 amino acids. V dropped 4 bases and J dropped 4; count of bases not matched to a gene: 6. Germline V gene data show CDR1 as SGHNT and CDR2 as YYREEE (reference sequence). The CDR3 DNA reads as TGTGCCAGCAGCGGGGACAGGGAGGGTAAAAACATTCAGTACTTC. Protein sequence: CASSGDREGKNIQYF.

The chain carries TRBV28 and TRBJ2-1, with 8 bases aligning to TRBD2. CDR1 is MDHEN, CDR2 SYDVKM, per germline. The CDR3 sequence is 17 residues long. V shed 6 bases and J 6 bases; nucleotides not matched to a gene: 16. The DNA for the CDR3 is TGTGCCAGCAGGACCTTCCCGGGGGGGGGCAAGAGCAATGAGCAGTTCTTC. Translating it yields CASRTFPGGGKSNEQFF. The full variable domain, with the rest looked up from reference TRBV28 and TRBJ2-1, is DVKVTQSSRYLVKRTGEKVFLECVQDMDHENMFWYRQDPGLGLRLIYFSYDVKMKEKGDIPEGYSVSREKKERFSLILESASTNQTSMYLCASRTFPGGGKSNEQFFGPGTRLTVL.

This clone was recorded a few times. V gene TRBV10-3 combines with J gene TRBJ2-6; D unresolved. There are 15 residues in the CDR3. The germline V and J ends were trimmed by 8 bases and 0 bases, with 11 bases remaining between them. Germline V gene lookup returns CDR1 ENHRY and CDR2 SYGVKD. The CDR3 is CAIGPTSSGANVLTF. As DNA, the CDR3 is TGTGCCATCGGTCCTACCAGCTCTGGGGCCAACGTCCTGACTTTC.

The chain combines TRBV6-5 with TRBJ1-5; the match to TRBD1 covers 7 bases. The CDR3 totals 15 residues. Germline-derived CDR1 and CDR2 are MNHEY and SVGAGI. J lost 6 bases, V lost 5 bases, and 10 bases had no gene match. The CDR3 here is CASSPGDRAGQPQHF. As DNA, the CDR3 is TGTGCCAGCAGTCCCGGAGACAGGGCGGGTCAGCCCCAGCATTTT.

The rearrangement joins TRBV11-3 to TRBJ2-1, with 12 bases aligning to TRBD1. The CDR3 is 14 residues long. Germline assignment: CDR1 SGHNT and CDR2 YENEEA. Unmatched junction bases numbered 1, after V lost 3 bases and J lost 7 bases. CDR3 protein: CASSLGQGANEQFF. In nucleotides, the CDR3 is TGTGCCAGCAGCTTGGGACAGGGGGCGAATGAGCAGTTCTTC.

This clone has only one observation. The chain couples TRBV5-1 to TRBJ2-2, with 8 bases that match TRBD2. This CDR3 contains 15 residues. Germline trimming cut 0 bases from V and 6 bases from J; bases unmatched to any gene: 4. The germline gives CDR1 SGHRS, CDR2 YFSETQ. The CDR3 nucleotides read TGCGCCAGCAGCTTGGCAACTAGCGGAGCCGGGGAGCTGTTTTTT. This encodes CASSLATSGAGELFF.

This clone was counted only a few times. The chain recombines TRBV15 with TRBJ2-1; D ambiguous. Germline assignment: CDR1 LNHNV and CDR2 YYDKDF (reference sequence). The CDR3 has 12 amino acids. Trimming removed 5 bases from V and 3 bases from J, with 5 bases in between. CDR3 loop: CATSSGYNEQFF. The CDR3, as DNA: TGTGCCACCAGCTCCGGCTACAATGAGCAGTTCTTC.